These 11 T cell receptor beta chains share one sample of origin, sequenced in a study of CD8+CD57+ T cells in acquired aplastic anemia. Patients selected for sequencing had displayed CD8+CD57+ cell expansion by flow cytometry. Investigators profiled TCR beta VDJ and CDR3 from genomic DNA template. MiXCR, run by TCRdb on the reads, gives a single entry per CDR3 protein. Found here are about half a million distinct CDR3 sequences, under 40% of them singletons; the top ten hold approximately 0.82%. The sequencing input was sorted CD4+, CD8+, or CD8+CD57+ T cells (not recorded which) from PBMCs. These receptor sequences come from a human donor with aplastic anemia.

V and J are TRBV20-1 and TRBJ1-1; no clear D. This CDR3 has 11 residues. The V end lost 4 bases, the J end lost 8 bases, and 11 bases lay between the germline ends. In germline, CDR1 is DFQATT, CDR2 SNEGSKA (reference sequence). CDR3 residues: CSAKGGWEAFF. CDR3 sequence (DNA): TGCAGTGCTAAAGGCGGGTGGGAAGCTTTCTTT.

This clonotype was seen more than once but under ten times. The chain couples TRBV6-2 or TRBV6-3 to TRBJ2-7; 9 bases match TRBD2. This CDR3 has 15 amino acids. CDR1 and CDR2 (germline): MNHEY, SVGEGT. Trimming took 6 bases from V and 0 from J; bases not matched to a gene: 6. CDR3 amino acids: CASSPLAGNSYEQYF. The DNA of the CDR3 is TGTGCCAGCAGCCCGCTAGCGGGGAACTCCTACGAGCAGTACTTC.

The rearrangement uses TRBV30 and TRBJ1-2, with D perhaps matching TRBD1 (5 bases). The CDR3 sequence is 11 residues long. The germline CDR1 and CDR2 sequences are GTSNPN and SVGIG (reference sequence). V lost 0 bases, J lost 14 bases, and 13 bases lay in between. This CDR3 reads CAWSVRGDYTF. CDR3 bases: TGTGCCTGGAGTGTCCGGGGGGACTATACCTTC.

This clonotype has a handful of counts. The chain combines TRBV6-1 with TRBJ1-1; D remains ambiguous. The CDR3 sequence is 13 residues long. Germline lookup yields CDR1 MNHNS and CDR2 SASEGT. V was shortened by 6 bases and J by 1 base, with 9 bases between the two germline ends. CDR3 coding DNA: TGTGCCAGCAGATCAAGGCAGAACACTGAAGCTTTCTTT. The encoded protein is CASRSRQNTEAFF.

J is TRBJ2-5 and V is TRBV2, with no clear D. V gave up 6 bases and J gave up 5 bases, with 19 bases separating them. Germline CDR1 and CDR2: SNHLY and FYNNEI. The CDR3 length is 15 residues. CDR3 DNA sequence: TGTGCCAGCAGCGTTGAAGATCTGACTTTCGAGACCCAGTACTTC. Translating it yields CASSVEDLTFETQYF.

There are many counts of this clonotype. The chain uses TRBV29-1 and TRBJ1-1, with no clear D. The CDR3 is 12 residues long. Trimming took 6 bases from V and 0 from J, leaving 8 bases between them. Germline loops: CDR1 SQVTM, CDR2 ANQGSEA. The CDR3 reads CSVRKLNTEAFF. The CDR3 nucleotides read TGCAGCGTCAGAAAGCTGAACACTGAAGCTTTCTTT.

This clonotype was found many times. The chain employs TRBV5-6 and TRBJ2-7; D is undetermined. CDR3 length: 11 amino acids. V was trimmed by 4 bases and J by 6 bases, leaving 8 bases between them. Germline CDR1 is SGHDT and CDR2 is YYEEEE. CDR3: CASSVGFEQYF. CDR3 nucleotide sequence: TGTGCCAGCAGCGTTGGGTTCGAGCAGTACTTC.

This clonotype was counted once. The rearrangement uses TRBV20-1 and TRBJ2-1; 10 nucleotides match TRBD1. The germline V gene encodes CDR1 DFQATT and CDR2 SNEGSKA (reference sequence). The CDR3 is 15 amino acids. With V trimmed by 6 bases and J by 10 bases, 15 bases remained unmatched. The CDR3 region is CSAVDRTGGTYEQFF. CDR3 nucleotide sequence: TGCAGTGCCGTTGACCGGACAGGGGGTACCTACGAGCAGTTCTTC.

The chain combines TRBV5-5 with TRBJ2-7; TRBD1 or TRBD2 may be the D gene (5 bases each). The germline V gene has CDR1 SGHKS and CDR2 YYEKEE (reference sequence). CDR3 length: 16 residues. V lost 0 bases, J lost 4 bases, and 17 bases lay in between. CDR3 sequence (DNA): TGTGCCAGCAGCTTGGCTGGGGCAGGACTCCGTTACGAGCAGTACTTC. Residues: CASSLAGAGLRYEQYF.

With regard to this clonotype: Its ends do not fully match the called genes, so a read error is possible. The chain carries TRBV20-1 and TRBJ2-7; D is unclear. CDR1 and CDR2 (germline): DFQATT, SNEGSKA (reference sequence). The length of the CDR3 is 13 residues. This CDR3 reads CSARDLSSYEQCF. CDR3 sequence (DNA): TGCAGTGCTAGGGACCTGAGCTCCTACGAGCAGTGCTTC.

This clonotype appeared a few times. The genes are TRBV4-1 and TRBJ2-2; tentatively, D is TRBD2 (5 bases). V lost 6 bases to trimming and J lost 5 bases, with 13 bases between them. Germline lookup yields CDR1 MGHRA and CDR2 YSYEKL. The CDR3 is 14 residues long. For the CDR3, the DNA is TGCGCCAGCAGGGAGGCACTACCAACCGGGGAGCTGTTTTTT. Amino acid sequence: CASREALPTGELFF.